The next 15 T cell receptor beta chains were all read from a single sample in a study of T cell changes during pregnancy in multiple sclerosis (dated by TCRdb to the late 2010s). Libraries were prepared through the immunoSEQ multiplex PCR assay. TCRdb holds this immuneACCESS table with in-frame rearrangements only. Some clones are missing; in checked studies, unresolved V genes explain under half, and the rest has no known cause. The sample has approximately 50,000 clones on record, more than 75% of them singletons. In total, the top ten clones hold under 1.5% of the sample. This specimen was peripheral blood, taken in the second trimester of pregnancy. The source of these receptors is a female donor with multiple sclerosis, enrolled in a pregnancy study.

The rearrangement uses TRBV6-4 and TRBJ2-3; 12 positions match TRBD2. The CDR3 loop spans 16 amino acids. Germline CDR1 and CDR2: MRHNA and SNTAGT. With 5 bases clipped from V and 4 bases from J, the junction kept 7 bases outside the gene matches. The CDR3 is CASSPLAGGHSDTQYF. CDR3 in DNA: TGTGCCAGCAGTCCCCTAGCGGGGGGGCATTCAGATACGCAGTATTTT.

V is TRBV10-3 and J is TRBJ1-2; unclear D gene. In germline, CDR1 is ENHRY, CDR2 SYGVKD. This CDR3 comprises 13 residues. The ends were cut back, 3 bases at V and 1 base at J, with 6 bases in the middle. The CDR3 bases are TGTGCCATCAGTGAATCGGGTAACTATGGCTACACCTTC. As protein: CAISESGNYGYTF.

The rearrangement uses TRBV5-1 and TRBJ1-1; D remains ambiguous. This CDR3 is 16 amino acids long. Germline assignment: CDR1 SGHRS and CDR2 YFSETQ. V was shortened by 3 bases and J by 0 bases, with 15 bases between the two germline ends. The CDR3 reads CASSSDGRTMNTEAFF. DNA for the CDR3: TGCGCCAGCAGCTCGGACGGTCGGACTATGAACACTGAAGCTTTCTTT.

The chain links TRBV27 to TRBJ1-1; the D gene is possibly TRBD1 (5 bases). The V end was cut by 3 bases, the J end by 6 bases, with 11 bases between. CDR1 MNHEY and CDR2 SMNVEV come from the germline V gene (reference sequence). The CDR3 runs 13 residues. The CDR3 protein is CASSFRVSAEAFF. The CDR3 nucleotides read TGTGCCAGCAGTTTCAGGGTCAGCGCTGAAGCTTTCTTT.

The rearrangement uses TRBV5-1 and TRBJ1-1, with D possibly being TRBD1 (5 bases). The V end was cut by 1 base, the J end by 4 bases, with 11 bases between. The CDR3 length is 14 residues. Germline V lookup: CDR1 SGHRS, CDR2 YFSETQ. The CDR3 protein is CASSLTGISTEAFF. The DNA of the CDR3 is TGCGCCAGCAGCTTGACAGGTATCTCCACTGAAGCTTTCTTT.

DNA for the CDR3: TGTGCCAGCTCACCAAGGGACAGGGGATATCAGCCCCAGCATTTT. Translation: CASSPRDRGYQPQHF. This sequence joins TRBV18 and TRBJ1-5; 10 nucleotides agree with TRBD1. CDR3 length: 15 amino acids. Germline V gene lookup returns CDR1 KGHSH and CDR2 LQKENI. V gave up 2 bases and J gave up 5 bases; unmatched junction bases: 3.

The chain's CDR3 is CASSSGGPGAYNEQFF. The CDR3 nucleotides are TGTGCCAGCAGCTCTGGAGGGCCGGGGGCCTACAATGAGCAGTTCTTC. This chain links TRBV5-4 with TRBJ2-1, with D maybe TRBD2 (6 bases). The V end lost 3 bases, the J end lost 2 bases, and 15 bases lay between the germline ends. CDR1 is SGHNT, CDR2 YYREEE, per germline (reference sequence). The CDR3 spans 16 residues.

V is TRBV4-1 and J is TRBJ2-3, with 11 bases fitting TRBD2. V trimming: 0 bases; J trimming: 4 bases; junction bases outside the gene matches: 6. This CDR3 has 17 residues. Looked up from germline, CDR1 is MGHRA and CDR2 is YSYEKL. In DNA form, the CDR3 reads TGCGCCAGCAGCCAAGAAGGGCTAGCGGGGGGATCAGATACGCAGTATTTT. Protein sequence: CASSQEGLAGGSDTQYF.

The chain couples TRBV5-1 to TRBJ2-5, with D possibly matching TRBD1 (5 bases). This CDR3 region has 14 residues. Deletions cut 1 base from V and 4 bases from J, with 11 bases between. CDR1 is SGHRS and CDR2 is YFSETQ in the germline V gene. The CDR3 region is CASSLWQGGETQYF. CDR3 nucleotide sequence: TGCGCCAGCAGCTTGTGGCAGGGCGGAGAGACCCAGTACTTC.

This clone appeared once. The rearrangement links TRBV2 to TRBJ1-2; D perhaps matches TRBD1 (6 bases). V lost 1 base and J lost 8, with 11 bases in between. Germline V gene lookup returns CDR1 SNHLY and CDR2 FYNNEI. There are 13 residues in the CDR3. The CDR3 protein is CASSEVAGAGYTF. CDR3 bases: TGTGCCAGCAGTGAAGTCGCGGGGGCCGGCTACACCTTC.

This clone showed up just a few times. The V and J genes are TRBV19 and TRBJ1-1; TRBD1 agrees at 8 bases. CDR3 size: 13 residues. Germline-derived CDR1 and CDR2 are LNHDA and SQIVND (reference sequence). With 3 bases clipped from V and 6 bases from J, the junction kept 3 bases outside the gene matches. The CDR3 sequence is CASSMTGDAEAFF. The DNA for the CDR3 is TGTGCCAGTAGTATGACAGGGGATGCTGAAGCTTTCTTT.

V is TRBV6-1 and J is TRBJ2-7, with 7 bases matching TRBD2. V trimming: 1 base; J trimming: 0 bases; junction bases outside the gene matches: 6. The CDR3 extends over 16 amino acids. CDR1 and CDR2 (germline): MNHNS, SASEGT. The CDR3 DNA follows: TGTGCCAGCAGTGAAGTTGGTAGCGGGTACTCCTACGAGCAGTACTTC. It is translated as CASSEVGSGYSYEQYF.

The chain's CDR3 is CSASPENIQYF. In DNA, the CDR3 is TGCAGTGCTAGTCCCGAAAACATTCAGTACTTC. The chain has TRBV20-1 and TRBJ2-4; D not resolved. The CDR3 contains 11 residues. The germline gives CDR1 DFQATT, CDR2 SNEGSKA (reference sequence). V was clipped by 3 bases and J by 5 bases, with 5 bases between them.

The chain recombines TRBV15 with TRBJ2-2; D not certain. The germline CDR1 and CDR2 sequences are LNHNV and YYDKDF (reference sequence). V was pared by 0 bases and J by 7 bases, with 12 bases between. The CDR3 is 15 amino acids. In nucleotides, the CDR3 is TGTGCCACCAGCAGAGATACCGGTACGGGCGGGGAGCTGTTTTTT. Translation gives CATSRDTGTGGELFF.

This clone has a single count. The V gene is TRBV18, the J gene TRBJ1-1, with D perhaps TRBD1 (5 bases). V was cut by 8 bases and J by 1 base, with 14 bases left in between. Germline lookup yields CDR1 KGHSH and CDR2 LQKENI. This CDR3 region has 14 residues. The CDR3 is CASTGEEGNTEAFF. CDR3 sequence (DNA): TGTGCCAGCACGGGGGAGGAGGGGAACACTGAAGCTTTCTTT. Together with reference TRBV18 and TRBJ1-1, the CDR3 gives the full variable domain: NAGVMQNPRHLVRRRGQEARLRCSPMKGHSHVYWYRQLPEEGLKFMVYLQKENIIDESGMPKERFSAEFPKEGPSILRIQQVVRGDSAAYFCASTGEEGNTEAFFGQGTRLTVV.